The 29 T cell receptor beta chains below come from one sample, sequenced in a study of T cells in Graves' hyperthyroidism and ophthalmopathy. RNA transcripts yielded amplified TCR beta CDR3 regions. With the HTBI primer set, the TCR CDR3 went through a first round of RT-PCR. TCRdb fed the multiplex PCR reads into MiXCR, producing one record per CDR3 protein. This table has about 560,000 distinct CDR3 sequences, over 15% appearing once. Source material: blood. These receptors were taken from a woman aged 18-29 years with Graves' hyperthyroidism.

The V call is TRBV11-2, the J call TRBJ2-3; 9 nucleotides agree with TRBD2. CDR3 length: 18 residues. V lost 1 base to trimming and J lost 3 bases; unmatched junction nucleotides: 11. In germline, CDR1 is SGHAT, CDR2 FQNNGV. The CDR3: CASSLVRIIAGVTDTQYF. CDR3 in DNA: TGTGCCAGCAGCTTAGTTCGGATTATAGCGGGGGTTACAGATACGCAGTATTTT.

This clonotype showed up many times. The rearrangement links TRBV28 to TRBJ1-1; 7 bases line up with TRBD1. The CDR3 totals 15 residues. V gave up 9 bases and J gave up 0 bases; unmatched junction bases: 10. Germline lookup yields CDR1 MDHEN and CDR2 SYDVKM. The CDR3 DNA follows: TGTGCCAGTAACAGGGGTAACGTGTTGAACACTGAAGCTTTCTTT. Amino acids: CASNRGNVLNTEAFF. Based on the CDR3 plus reference TRBV28 and TRBJ1-1, the full variable domain is DVKVTQSSRYLVKRTGEKVFLECVQDMDHENMFWYRQDPGLGLRLIYFSYDVKMKEKGDIPEGYSVSREKKERFSLILESASTNQTSMYLCASNRGNVLNTEAFFGQGTRLTVV.

This clonotype occurred many times. V gene TRBV6-1 combines with J gene TRBJ1-1, with TRBD1 identical over 8 bases. The V segment lost 5 bases and the J segment 11 bases; nucleotides outside the gene matches: 10. CDR1 is MNHNS, CDR2 SASEGT, per germline. There are 13 residues in the CDR3. The CDR3 DNA follows: TGTGCCAGCAGTTATAGGGAGCAGGGGGCTGCTTTCTTT. Amino acid sequence: CASSYREQGAAFF.

This clonotype was observed at least ten times. This chain joins TRBV6-2 or TRBV6-3 and TRBJ2-1, with unresolved D. This CDR3 region has 13 residues. V was pared by 4 bases and J by 3 bases, with 7 bases between. Per the germline V gene, CDR1 is MNHEY and CDR2 is SVGEGT. CDR3 sequence: CASSSVDYNEQFF. The CDR3 DNA is TGTGCCAGCAGTTCCGTGGACTACAATGAGCAGTTCTTC.

J is TRBJ2-1 and V is TRBV6-4, with TRBD2 identical over 9 bases. CDR1 and CDR2 from the germline V gene are MRHNA and SNTAGT. The CDR3 consists of 15 residues. V gave up 0 bases and J gave up 3 bases; unmatched junction bases: 0. As DNA, the CDR3 is TGTGCCAGCAGTGACTCGACTAGCGGCTACAATGAGCAGTTCTTC. The encoded protein is CASSDSTSGYNEQFF.

This clonotype has just a few counts. This chain uses TRBV7-9 with TRBJ2-6, with a possible D match to TRBD2 (6 bases). The V gene lost 7 bases and the J gene lost 0 bases, with 16 bases spanning the gap. The CDR3 runs 17 residues. Germline CDR1 SEHNR, CDR2 FQNEAQ (reference sequence). The CDR3 DNA sequence: TGTGCCAGCACCCGGCGGGGAACACCCTCTGGGGCCAACGTCCTGACTTTC. Its translation: CASTRRGTPSGANVLTF.

This clonotype has only a few counts. This chain uses TRBV29-1 with TRBJ2-7; 14 bases fit TRBD2. Germline V gene data show CDR1 as SQVTM and CDR2 as ANQGSEA. This CDR3 contains 14 residues. The junction had 8 bases not matched to a gene; V was cut back by 6 bases and J by 7 bases. The CDR3: CSVNGLAGGGEQYF. CDR3 coding DNA: TGCAGCGTAAACGGACTAGCGGGAGGCGGAGAGCAGTACTTC.

This clonotype was detected a few times. The chain has TRBV5-4 and TRBJ2-3; TRBD2 aligns across 13 bases. Germline lookup yields CDR1 SGHNT and CDR2 YYREEE (reference sequence). This CDR3 has 17 amino acids. V gave up 4 bases and J gave up 4 bases; unmatched junction bases: 9. The DNA of the CDR3 is TGTGCCAGCAGCCCAGGACTAGCGGGAGTTTTGCCAGATACGCAGTATTTT. Its translation: CASSPGLAGVLPDTQYF.

This clonotype was counted only a few times. The V and J genes are TRBV11-3 and TRBJ2-1; 10 nucleotides agree with TRBD1. CDR1 and CDR2 (germline): SGHNT, YENEEA. The ends lost 2 bases at V and 7 bases at J; junction bases unmatched: 11. The CDR3 consists of 17 residues. The CDR3 reads CASSLFTGTGVENEQFF. The CDR3 region has the DNA TGTGCCAGCAGCTTATTCACCGGGACAGGGGTGGAGAATGAGCAGTTCTTC.

This clonotype was detected many times. This chain uses TRBV7-2 with TRBJ2-7; the match to TRBD2 covers 7 bases. The CDR3 spans 14 residues. J lost 2 bases, V lost 2 bases, and 3 bases had no gene match. Germline V CDR1 and CDR2: SGHTA, FQGNSA. Here the CDR3 reads CASSLQAGAYEQYF. The CDR3, as DNA: TGTGCCAGCAGCTTACAGGCGGGGGCCTACGAGCAGTACTTC.

This clonotype was picked up many times. The V gene is TRBV7-9, the J gene TRBJ1-5, with D possibly TRBD1 on 5 matching bases. Germline lookup yields CDR1 SEHNR and CDR2 FQNEAQ (reference sequence). The CDR3 totals 14 residues. V lost 1 base and J lost 7, with 11 bases in between. This CDR3 is CASSLDGGVQPQHF. CDR3 nucleotide sequence: TGTGCCAGCAGCTTAGACGGAGGGGTGCAGCCCCAGCATTTT.

Points on this clonotype: An end of the junction differs from the germline gene, which may be a read error. The chain carries TRBV19 and TRBJ2-2; a possible D gene is TRBD2 (6 bases). The CDR3 is made up of 16 amino acids. The germline CDR1 and CDR2 sequences are LNHDA and SQIVND (reference sequence). The DNA for the CDR3 is TGTGCCGGTAGTATAGCGGCATCACTCAACACCGGGGAGCTGTTTTTT. Its protein product is CAGSIAASLNTGELFF.

This clonotype was detected ten times or more. The chain couples TRBV20-1 to TRBJ1-4; 9 bases are shared with TRBD1. Germline CDR1 reads DFQATT; CDR2 reads SNEGSKA (reference sequence). With V trimmed by 6 bases and J by 7 bases, 6 bases remained unmatched. The CDR3 runs to 13 residues. The CDR3 sequence: CSARRDRAEKLFF. The CDR3 region has the DNA TGCAGTGCAAGACGGGACAGGGCTGAAAAACTGTTTTTT.

This clonotype has a count of ten or more. The chain is built from TRBV6-1 and TRBJ2-2; D unclear. The ends were cut back, 5 bases at V and 7 bases at J, with 20 bases in the middle. The CDR3 totals 16 residues. Germline V gene lookup returns CDR1 MNHNS and CDR2 SASEGT. CDR3 in DNA: TGTGCCAGCAGTCCCGCGGATGCTCTAAGGAGCGGGGAGCTGTTTTTT. It is translated as CASSPADALRSGELFF.

The chain joins TRBV6-2 or TRBV6-3 to TRBJ2-5; 12 nucleotides align to TRBD2. Germline trimming cut 6 bases from V and 3 bases from J; bases unmatched to any gene: 8. This CDR3 is 16 amino acids long. Germline values: CDR1 MNHEY, CDR2 SVGEGT. CDR3 in DNA: TGTGCCAGCAGCTCCCCCGGACTAGCGGGGAAAGAGACCCAGTACTTC. Its protein is CASSSPGLAGKETQYF.

CDR3 DNA: TGTGCCATCGGGACGGGGCCCACAGATACGCAGTATTTT. Its translation is CAIGTGPTDTQYF. The rearrangement joins TRBV10-3 to TRBJ2-3; tentatively, D is TRBD1 or TRBD2 (5 bases each). Germline CDR1 and CDR2: ENHRY and SYGVKD. V was clipped by 8 bases and J by 2 bases, with 11 bases between them. This CDR3 is built from 13 residues.

The gene calls are TRBV6-6 and TRBJ1-3; D unclear. The CDR3 is 14 amino acids. Germline V gene sequence: CDR1 MNHNY, CDR2 SVGAGI (reference sequence). With 2 bases removed from V and 4 bases from J, the gap between germline ends came to 9 bases. CDR3 DNA sequence: TGTGCCAGCAGTTACAAAGGGTCGGGAAACACCATATATTTT. This codes for CASSYKGSGNTIYF.

The chain carries TRBV7-6 and TRBJ2-5; TRBD2 agrees at 8 bases. Losses at the gene ends were 5 bases for V and 3 bases for J; bases not matched to a gene: 8. Germline CDR1 is SGHVS and CDR2 is FNYEAQ. CDR3 length equals 15 residues. CDR3 nucleotide sequence: TGTGCCAGCAGCCGAAGCACTAGCGGTAAAGAGACCCAGTACTTC. It codes for CASSRSTSGKETQYF. The full variable domain, in which reference TRBV7-6 and TRBJ2-5 provide the parts outside the CDR3, is GAGVSQSPRYKVTKRGQDVALRCDPISGHVSLYWYRQALGQGPEFLTYFNYEAQQDKSGLPNDRFSAERPEGSISTLTIQRTEQRDSAMYRCASSRSTSGKETQYFGPGTRLLVL.

The chain recombines TRBV20-1 with TRBJ1-2; D unresolved. The germline gives CDR1 DFQATT, CDR2 SNEGSKA (reference sequence). The V gene lost 0 bases and the J gene lost 3 bases, with 8 bases spanning the gap. The CDR3 covers 13 residues. As DNA, the CDR3 is TGCAGTGCTAGAGATGGTGTAGACTATGGCTACACCTTC. It codes for CSARDGVDYGYTF.

This clonotype was seen more than once but under ten times. In DNA, the CDR3 is TGTGTCAGCCGCGCTATAGCAACTGCGGATAACTATGGCTACACCTTC. It yields the protein CVSRAIATADNYGYTF. The chain couples TRBV19 to TRBJ1-2; no clear D gene. Germline CDR1 reads LNHDA; CDR2 reads SQIVND (reference sequence). This CDR3 has 16 residues.

V gene TRBV10-3 combines with J gene TRBJ2-1; the D gene could be TRBD1 or TRBD2 (5 bases each). Trimming cost V 6 bases and J 3 bases, with 15 bases left between them. There are 15 residues in the CDR3. In germline, CDR1 is ENHRY, CDR2 SYGVKD. The CDR3 here is CAIRPDNEGYNEQFF. CDR3 DNA: TGTGCCATCAGACCGGACAATGAGGGCTACAATGAGCAGTTCTTC.

Notes on this clonotype: This could be a read error, since a much larger clone is one nucleotide away. This sequence joins TRBV28 and TRBJ2-4, with TRBD1 matching over 7 bases. V was pared by 6 bases and J by 1 base, with 3 bases of the junction left unmatched. This CDR3 is built from 14 residues. The germline gives CDR1 MDHEN, CDR2 SYDVKM. For the CDR3, the DNA is TGTGCCAGCAGGGAACAGGGGGCCAAAAACATTCAGTACTTC. Protein: CASREQGAKNIQYF.

V and J are TRBV19 and TRBJ1-5; 9 bases are a match to TRBD1. The CDR3 length is 16 residues. CDR1 and CDR2 (germline): LNHDA, SQIVND (reference sequence). Germline trimming cut 7 bases from V and 0 bases from J; bases unmatched to any gene: 7. DNA of the CDR3: TGTGCCAGTAAGGACAGGGGCACCTATAGCAATCAGCCCCAGCATTTT. It translates to CASKDRGTYSNQPQHF.

This clonotype came up a few times. This sequence joins TRBV10-3 and TRBJ1-1; tentatively, D is TRBD1 (5 bases). The CDR3 loop spans 13 amino acids. Trimming took off 10 bases at V and 7 bases at J, with 19 bases between the two ends. CDR1 is ENHRY and CDR2 is SYGVKD in the germline V gene. DNA for the CDR3: TGTGCCACCCTGGAATGGGGCCGCTATGAAGCTTTCTTT. This codes for CATLEWGRYEAFF.

This clonotype came up once. V and J are TRBV14 and TRBJ1-1; D ambiguous. The germline V and J ends were trimmed by 4 bases and 4 bases, with 10 bases remaining between them. This CDR3 comprises 13 residues. Germline loops: CDR1 SGHDN, CDR2 FVKESK. The CDR3 sequence: CASSRGWGTEAFF. The CDR3 bases are TGTGCCAGCAGCCGGGGATGGGGCACTGAAGCTTTCTTT.

This clonotype appeared a few times. V gene TRBV11-3 combines with J gene TRBJ2-1; possible D gene TRBD2, 6 bases. The germline V gene has CDR1 SGHNT and CDR2 YENEEA. The CDR3 is 14 residues long. The V and J ends lost 0 bases and 5 bases respectively, with 8 bases between them. CDR3 sequence: CASSLDSGNNEQFF. CDR3 in DNA: TGTGCCAGCAGCTTAGATAGCGGCAACAATGAGCAGTTCTTC.

The chain recombines TRBV6-9 with TRBJ2-3; D is uncertain. The CDR3 is made up of 14 amino acids. The V gene lost 3 bases and the J gene lost 0 bases, with 7 bases spanning the gap. CDR1 and CDR2 (germline): MNHGY, SVAAGI. As DNA, the CDR3 is TGTGCCAGCAGTTACGGTCCTAGCACAGATACGCAGTATTTT. Amino acids: CASSYGPSTDTQYF.

The rearrangement joins TRBV6-5 to TRBJ2-7; 9 nucleotides match TRBD2. The CDR3 is 13 amino acids. Germline V gene data show CDR1 as MNHEY and CDR2 as SVGAGI. Trimming removed 8 bases from V and 3 bases from J; junction bases left unmatched: 5. The CDR3 region has the DNA TGTGCCAGCCGACTAGCGGAATACTACGAGCAGTACTTC. This gives the protein CASRLAEYYEQYF.

This rearrangement joins TRBV6-1 to TRBJ2-7; perhaps TRBD2 as D (5 bases). The germline CDR1 and CDR2 sequences are MNHNS and SASEGT. The CDR3 consists of 13 residues. V lost 5 bases and J lost 6, with 14 bases in between. For the CDR3, the DNA is TGTGCCAGCAGTCCCGGACTTTCTCTCGAGCAGTACTTC. Its translation is CASSPGLSLEQYF.